This entry lists 18 T cell receptor beta chains sequenced from one sample in a study of blood T cell repertoires in COVID-19. Data came from immunoSEQ multiplex PCR; TCRdb stores just in-frame clones and leaves some out. The data show under 300,000 clones, approximately 90% seen once. Sequencing used PBMCs or T cells enriched from blood (not recorded which). These TCRs come from a man in his forties who had recovered from COVID-19.

J is TRBJ1-2 and V is TRBV11-2; D is unclear. CDR1 is SGHAT, CDR2 FQNNGV, per germline. The V end was cut by 4 bases, the J end by 2 bases, with 11 bases between. The CDR3 length is 14 residues. The CDR3 region is CASSYDTQNYGYTF. DNA for the CDR3: TGTGCCAGCAGCTACGACACGCAAAACTATGGCTACACCTTC. The entire variable domain, with the rest obtained from reference TRBV11-2 and TRBJ1-2, is as follows: EAGVAQSPRYKIIEKRQSVAFWCNPISGHATLYWYQQILGQGPKLLIQFQNNGVVDDSQLPKDRFSAERLKGVDSTLKIQPAKLEDSAVYLCASSYDTQNYGYTFGSGTRLTVV.

This chain connects TRBV9 to TRBJ1-2; 8 bases fit TRBD1. Trimming took 0 bases from V and 3 from J; bases not matched to a gene: 10. This CDR3 has 17 amino acids. From germline, CDR1 is SGDLS and CDR2 YYNGEE. CDR3 in amino acids: CASSVAKHQTGDYGYTF. The DNA of the CDR3 is TGTGCCAGCAGCGTAGCCAAACATCAGACAGGGGACTATGGCTACACCTTC.

The chain couples TRBV28 to TRBJ2-7; D is undetermined. CDR1 is MDHEN, CDR2 SYDVKM, per germline. V gave up 1 base and J gave up 7 bases, with 14 bases separating them. This CDR3 contains 14 residues. The CDR3 loop reads CASSLLNPIREQYF. CDR3 nucleotides: TGTGCCAGCAGTTTATTGAACCCGATCCGGGAGCAGTACTTC.

This rearrangement joins TRBV28 to TRBJ2-1, with a possible D match to TRBD1 (5 bases). The CDR3 consists of 15 residues. The germline gives CDR1 MDHEN, CDR2 SYDVKM. V was cut by 6 bases and J by 5 bases, with 17 bases left in between. The CDR3 coding sequence is TGTGCCAGCAGACCTACTCAGGGTTCGAACAATGAGCAGTTCTTC. As protein: CASRPTQGSNNEQFF. Complete variable domain (other parts from reference TRBV28 and TRBJ2-1): DVKVTQSSRYLVKRTGEKVFLECVQDMDHENMFWYRQDPGLGLRLIYFSYDVKMKEKGDIPEGYSVSREKKERFSLILESASTNQTSMYLCASRPTQGSNNEQFFGPGTRLTVL.

The chain has TRBV10-2 and TRBJ1-5, with 8 nucleotides matching TRBD1. The CDR3 has 16 amino acids. Germline V gives CDR1 WSHSY, CDR2 SAAADI. V lost 6 bases, J lost 7 bases, and 14 bases stayed unmatched. The CDR3 bases are TGCGCCAGCAGAGCCGGGACAGGTATTAGAAACCAGCCCCAGCATTTT. Translating it yields CASRAGTGIRNQPQHF.

J is TRBJ1-3 and V is TRBV2; TRBD1 might be the D (6 bases). CDR1 is SNHLY, CDR2 FYNNEI, per germline. The CDR3 spans 14 residues. Trimming stripped 3 bases from V and 0 bases from J, with 6 bases between. The CDR3 sequence: CASSEDSSGNTIYF. CDR3 bases: TGTGCCAGCAGTGAGGACAGCTCTGGAAACACCATATATTTT.

This chain joins TRBV7-9 and TRBJ1-4, with D perhaps matching TRBD1 (5 bases). This CDR3 is 15 amino acids long. The germline V and J ends were trimmed by 3 bases and 8 bases, with 16 bases remaining between them. The germline V gene encodes CDR1 SEHNR and CDR2 FQNEAQ (reference sequence). The CDR3 bases are TGTGCCAGCAGCTTTACCGCTGAAAGGGGCGAAAAACTGTTTTTT. Its protein product is CASSFTAERGEKLFF.

This clone was seen a handful of times. The chain has TRBV2 and TRBJ2-1; 12 bases align to TRBD2. The J segment lost 12 bases and the V segment lost 4 bases, leaving 13 bases of the junction unmatched. The CDR3 runs 16 residues. In germline, CDR1 is SNHLY, CDR2 FYNNEI. The CDR3 DNA follows: TGTGCCAGCAGTGGATCTAGCGGGAGGGGTAGTGCTTGGCAGTTCTTC. This codes for CASSGSSGRGSAWQFF.

The chain couples TRBV5-6 to TRBJ2-7, with D maybe TRBD2 (6 bases). The CDR3 is made up of 14 amino acids. V shed 4 bases and J shed 0 bases, with 11 bases lying between them. Germline CDR1 reads SGHDT; CDR2 reads YYEEEE. Here the CDR3 reads CASSQRVLSYEQYF. As DNA, the CDR3 is TGTGCCAGCAGCCAGCGGGTGCTCTCCTACGAGCAGTACTTC.

The V and J genes are TRBV27 and TRBJ1-5; 7 nucleotides agree with TRBD1. V lost 8 bases, J lost 6 bases, and 22 bases stayed unmatched. Per the germline V gene, CDR1 is MNHEY and CDR2 is SMNVEV (reference sequence). This CDR3 has 18 amino acids. This CDR3 reads CASAPSGTPTGIGQPQHF. CDR3 sequence (DNA): TGTGCCAGCGCCCCATCTGGGACTCCGACAGGGATTGGTCAGCCCCAGCATTTT.

The chain carries TRBV6-4 and TRBJ2-1; 10 bases match TRBD2. V was clipped by 0 bases and J by 9 bases; unmatched bases: 8. Per germline, CDR1 MRHNA and CDR2 SNTAGT. This CDR3 is 16 amino acids long. DNA for the CDR3: TGTGCCAGCAGTGACTCCGCGAGCGGGGGGGCCGGTGAGCAGTTCTTC. Its translation is CASSDSASGGAGEQFF.

The chain is built from TRBV19 and TRBJ1-1, with 9 bases that match TRBD1. This CDR3 spans 18 amino acids. Germline V gives CDR1 LNHDA, CDR2 SQIVND (reference sequence). With 5 bases clipped from V and 4 bases from J, the junction kept 17 bases outside the gene matches. The CDR3: CASSRRTGQGRMVTEAFF. The CDR3 region has the DNA TGTGCCAGTAGTCGACGGACCGGACAGGGGCGTATGGTCACTGAAGCTTTCTTT.

The CDR3 nucleotides read TGCGCCAGCAGCCAAGGGTTCGGTAGAGGGAGGGCCTACTACGAGCAGTACTTC. Protein: CASSQGFGRGRAYYEQYF. The rearrangement links TRBV4-1 to TRBJ2-7; 7 bases map to TRBD2. The CDR3 extends over 18 amino acids. The V gene end was trimmed by 1 base and the J gene end by 3 bases; junction bases not matched to a gene: 15. Germline V gene sequence: CDR1 MGHRA, CDR2 YSYEKL.

This clone showed up just a few times. J is TRBJ2-7 and V is TRBV5-5; TRBD2 is a possible D gene (5 bases). This CDR3 is built from 13 residues. Trimming took 2 bases from V and 7 from J, leaving 13 bases between them. Germline V gives CDR1 SGHKS, CDR2 YYEKEE (reference sequence). CDR3: CASSFSHSGEQYF. CDR3 nucleotides: TGTGCCAGCAGCTTCTCCCACTCGGGAGAGCAGTACTTC. Variable domain in full (rest from reference TRBV5-5 and TRBJ2-7): DAGVTQSPTHLIKTRGQQVTLRCSPISGHKSVSWYQQVLGQGPQFIFQYYEKEERGRGNFPDRFSARQFPNYSSELNVNALLLGDSALYLCASSFSHSGEQYFGPGTRLTVT.

The chain carries TRBV19 and TRBJ2-7; TRBD1 is a possible D gene (5 bases). The germline CDR1 and CDR2 sequences are LNHDA and SQIVND (reference sequence). The CDR3 has 14 residues. Trimming took 6 bases from V and 3 from J, leaving 15 bases between them. CDR3 DNA sequence: TGTGCCAGTAGCACCATCCTCACAGGCTACGAGCAGTACTTC. This gives the protein CASSTILTGYEQYF. The full variable domain, with the rest looked up from reference TRBV19 and TRBJ2-7, is DGGITQSPKYLFRKEGQNVTLSCEQNLNHDAMYWYRQDPGQGLRLIYYSQIVNDFQKGDIAEGYSVSREKKESFPLTVTSAQKNPTAFYLCASSTILTGYEQYFGPGTRLTVT.

With respect to this clone: The same CDR3 can be traced to other DNA sequences in this sample. The rearrangement joins TRBV18 to TRBJ2-7; 10 nucleotides align to TRBD1. CDR1 and CDR2 (germline): KGHSH, LQKENI. The CDR3 contains 14 residues. With V trimmed by 1 base and J by 5 bases, 2 bases remained unmatched. The CDR3 coding sequence is TGTGCCAGCTCACCACAGGACAGGGGGAACGAGCAGTACTTC. It translates to CASSPQDRGNEQYF.

The V gene is TRBV19, the J gene TRBJ2-3; 14 bases are a match to TRBD2. Germline V gene sequence: CDR1 LNHDA, CDR2 SQIVND (reference sequence). J lost 5 bases, V lost 4 bases, and 2 bases had no gene match. The CDR3 runs 15 residues. The CDR3 loop reads CASSRLAGGQDTQYF. CDR3 nucleotides: TGTGCCAGTAGTAGACTAGCGGGGGGGCAAGATACGCAGTATTTT.

The gene calls are TRBV2 and TRBJ2-3; TRBD2 matches 7 bases. The germline CDR1 and CDR2 sequences are SNHLY and FYNNEI. This CDR3 spans 16 amino acids. Unmatched junction bases numbered 11, after V lost 3 bases and J lost 5 bases. The CDR3, as DNA: TGTGCCAGCAGTGATCCGGCGGGAGTGGCCCAAGATACGCAGTATTTT. This encodes CASSDPAGVAQDTQYF.